This T cell receptor (beta chain) was recovered during a study of T cell responses to AZD1222 COVID-19 vaccine. Germline V gives CDR1 SEHNR, CDR2 FQNEAQ (reference sequence). This CDR3 comprises 15 residues. V was shortened by 0 bases and J by 3 bases, with 8 bases between the two germline ends. Regarding the study as a whole: The reported proportion of spike-specific TCRs targeting unmutated variant regions was nearly half. Vaccine-associated CD4 TCRs spanned spike, dominant at 160-218 and 743-854. Donors, mostly white British, included more females; clonal diversity was possibly underestimated. At baseline, just 6 or 7 AZD1222 recipients tested seropositive.

Generated by immunoSEQ multiplex PCR, the TCRdb table keeps only in-frame clones and is missing some. The sample has roughly 200,000 clones, about 93% seen once; the top ten hold more than 0.85%. About this clone itself: The antigen remains undetermined.

The source material was peripheral blood, sampled 28 days after the second dose of the MenACWY control vaccine. The source is an adult who received the MenACWY meningococcal vaccine as a control. The chain couples TRBV7-9 to TRBJ1-4, with D tentatively TRBD1 (6 bases). The CDR3 bases are TGTGCCAGCAGCTTAGCGGGGGGCCCTAATGAAAAACTGTTTTTT. This gives the protein CASSLAGGPNEKLFF.